This TCR beta chain was sequenced during a study of molecular identifiers for immune sequencing clone quantification. TCRdb reprocessed the PCR reads via MiXCR and lists one record per CDR3 protein. In the table there are around 480,000 distinct CDR3 sequences, roughly 24% of which are singletons. The V end was cut by 0 bases, the J end by 4 bases, with 12 bases between. CDR3 size: 15 residues. Germline V gene data show CDR1 as SGDLS and CDR2 as YYNGEE. This clonotype was observed a few times. The clonotype comes from a human donor in good health. Some libraries in this study had Jurkat cell RNA spiked in. Sequencing input: naive CD8+ T cells from blood, with Jurkat cell RNA spiked in. Subset in this sample: FACS-sorted CD8+CD4-CCR7+CD45RA+ naive T cells. V gene TRBV9 combines with J gene TRBJ2-3, with D tentatively TRBD2 (5 bases). In DNA, the CDR3 is TGTGCCAGCAGCGTAGGATCTAGCAGCGCAGATACGCAGTATTTT. It codes for CASSVGSSSADTQYF.